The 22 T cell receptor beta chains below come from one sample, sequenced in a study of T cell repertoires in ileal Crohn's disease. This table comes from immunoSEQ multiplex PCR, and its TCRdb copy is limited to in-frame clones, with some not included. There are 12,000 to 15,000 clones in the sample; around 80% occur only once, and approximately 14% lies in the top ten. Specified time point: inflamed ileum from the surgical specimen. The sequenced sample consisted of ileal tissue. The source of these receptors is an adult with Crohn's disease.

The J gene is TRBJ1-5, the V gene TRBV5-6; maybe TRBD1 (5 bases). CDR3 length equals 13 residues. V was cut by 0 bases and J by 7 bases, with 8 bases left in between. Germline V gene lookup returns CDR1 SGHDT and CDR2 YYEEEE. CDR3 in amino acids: CASSLVGGQPQHF. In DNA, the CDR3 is TGTGCCAGCAGCTTGGTCGGGGGACAGCCCCAGCATTTT.

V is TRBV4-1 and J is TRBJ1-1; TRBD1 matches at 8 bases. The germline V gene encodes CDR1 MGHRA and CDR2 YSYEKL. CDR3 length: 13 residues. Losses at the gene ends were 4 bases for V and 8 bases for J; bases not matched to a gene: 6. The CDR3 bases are TGCGCCAGCAGCCTACAGGGGGGAATGGAAGCTTTCTTT. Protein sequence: CASSLQGGMEAFF.

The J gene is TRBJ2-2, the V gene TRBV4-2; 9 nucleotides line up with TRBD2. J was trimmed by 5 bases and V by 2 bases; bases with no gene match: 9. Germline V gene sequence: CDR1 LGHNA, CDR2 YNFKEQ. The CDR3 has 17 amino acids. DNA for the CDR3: TGTGCCAGCAGCCAATCGTCCAGGGCGGGAGGGACCGGGGAGCTGTTTTTT. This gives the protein CASSQSSRAGGTGELFF.

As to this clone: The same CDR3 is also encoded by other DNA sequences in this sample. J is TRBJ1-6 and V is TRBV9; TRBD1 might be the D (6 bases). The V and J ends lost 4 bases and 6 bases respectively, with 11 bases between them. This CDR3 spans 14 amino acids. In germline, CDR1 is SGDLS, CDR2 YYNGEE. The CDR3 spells CASSLTGTNSPLHF. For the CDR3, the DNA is TGTGCCAGCAGCCTAACAGGGACTAATTCACCCCTCCACTTT.

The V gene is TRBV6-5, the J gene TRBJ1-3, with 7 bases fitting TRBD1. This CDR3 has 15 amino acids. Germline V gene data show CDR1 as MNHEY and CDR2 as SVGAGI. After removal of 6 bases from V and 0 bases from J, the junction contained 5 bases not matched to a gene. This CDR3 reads CASRRTGGSGNTIYF. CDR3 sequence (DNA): TGTGCCAGCAGGAGGACAGGCGGCTCTGGAAACACCATATATTTT.

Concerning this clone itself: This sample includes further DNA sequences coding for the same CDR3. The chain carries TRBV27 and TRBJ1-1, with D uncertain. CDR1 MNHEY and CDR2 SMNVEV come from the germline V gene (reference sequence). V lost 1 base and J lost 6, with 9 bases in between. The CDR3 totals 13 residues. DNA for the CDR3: TGTGCCAGCAGTTTATACGGCGGGGCTGAAGCTTTCTTT. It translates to CASSLYGGAEAFF.

CDR3: CASSGQGEETQYF. The CDR3 region has the DNA TGTGCCAGCAGTGGACAGGGGGAAGAGACCCAGTACTTC. J is TRBJ2-5 and V is TRBV6-5; TRBD1 matches 10 bases. The CDR3 loop spans 13 amino acids. CDR1 is MNHEY, CDR2 SVGAGI, per germline. The V gene end was trimmed by 5 bases and the J gene end by 3 bases; junction bases not matched to a gene: 0.

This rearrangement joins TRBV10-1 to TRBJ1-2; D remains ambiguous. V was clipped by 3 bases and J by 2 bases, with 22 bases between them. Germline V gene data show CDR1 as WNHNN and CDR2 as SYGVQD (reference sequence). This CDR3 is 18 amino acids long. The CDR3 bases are TGCGCCAGCAGTGATTCTGGAATCGTGGTTGGCCCGAACTATGGCTACACCTTC. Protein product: CASSDSGIVVGPNYGYTF.

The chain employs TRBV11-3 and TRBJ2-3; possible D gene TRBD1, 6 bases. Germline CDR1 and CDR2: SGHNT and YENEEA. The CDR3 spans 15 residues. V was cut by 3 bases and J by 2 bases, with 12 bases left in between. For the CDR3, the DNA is TGTGCCAGCAGCTTTACAGGGAACCCCACAGATACGCAGTATTTT. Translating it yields CASSFTGNPTDTQYF.

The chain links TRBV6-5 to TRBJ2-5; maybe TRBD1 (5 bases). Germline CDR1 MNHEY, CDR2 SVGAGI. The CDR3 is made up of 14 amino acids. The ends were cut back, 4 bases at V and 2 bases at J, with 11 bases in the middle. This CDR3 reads CASSFDSNQETQYF. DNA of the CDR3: TGTGCCAGCAGTTTCGACAGTAATCAAGAGACCCAGTACTTC.

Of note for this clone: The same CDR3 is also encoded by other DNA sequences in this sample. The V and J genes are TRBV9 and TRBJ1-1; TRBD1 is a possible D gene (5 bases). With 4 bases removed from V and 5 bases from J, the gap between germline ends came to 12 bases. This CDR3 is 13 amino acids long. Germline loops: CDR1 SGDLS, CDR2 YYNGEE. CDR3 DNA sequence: TGTGCCAGCAGCCCTGGGGGGGTAACTGAAGCTTTCTTT. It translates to CASSPGGVTEAFF.

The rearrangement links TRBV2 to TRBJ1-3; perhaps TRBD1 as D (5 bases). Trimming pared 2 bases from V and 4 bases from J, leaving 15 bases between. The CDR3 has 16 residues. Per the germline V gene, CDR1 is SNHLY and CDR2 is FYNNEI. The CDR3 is CASSEYRSTLGNTIYF. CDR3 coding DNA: TGTGCCAGCAGTGAATACAGGTCTACGTTGGGAAACACCATATATTTT. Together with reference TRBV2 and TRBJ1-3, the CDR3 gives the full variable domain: EPEVTQTPSHQVTQMGQEVILRCVPISNHLYFYWYRQILGQKVEFLVSFYNNEISEKSEIFDDQFSVERPDGSNFTLKIRSTKLEDSAMYFCASSEYRSTLGNTIYFGEGSWLTVV.

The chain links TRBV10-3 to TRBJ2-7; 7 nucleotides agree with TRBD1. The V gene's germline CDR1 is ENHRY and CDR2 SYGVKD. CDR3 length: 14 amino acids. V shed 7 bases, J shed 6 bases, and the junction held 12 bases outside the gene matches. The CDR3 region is CAINRDSDISEQYF. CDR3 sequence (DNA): TGTGCCATCAACCGGGACAGCGACATCAGCGAGCAGTACTTC.

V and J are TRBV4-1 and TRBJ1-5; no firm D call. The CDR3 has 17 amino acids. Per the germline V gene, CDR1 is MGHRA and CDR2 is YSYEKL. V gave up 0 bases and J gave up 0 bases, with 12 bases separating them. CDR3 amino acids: CASSQDNPTISNQPQHF. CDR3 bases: TGCGCCAGCAGCCAAGATAATCCAACCATTAGCAATCAGCCCCAGCATTTT.

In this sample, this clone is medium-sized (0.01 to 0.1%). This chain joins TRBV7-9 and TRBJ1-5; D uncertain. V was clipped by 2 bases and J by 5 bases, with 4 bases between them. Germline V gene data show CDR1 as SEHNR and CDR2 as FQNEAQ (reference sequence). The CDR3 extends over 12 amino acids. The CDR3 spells CASSLTDQPQHF. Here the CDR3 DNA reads TGTGCCAGCAGCTTAACAGATCAGCCCCAGCATTTT.

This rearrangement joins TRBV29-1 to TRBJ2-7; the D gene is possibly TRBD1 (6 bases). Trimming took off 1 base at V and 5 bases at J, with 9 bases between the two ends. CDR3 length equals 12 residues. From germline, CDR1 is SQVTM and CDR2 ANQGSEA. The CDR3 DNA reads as TGCAGCGTTGAAGGTGAGGGGGACGAGCAGTACTTC. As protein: CSVEGEGDEQYF.

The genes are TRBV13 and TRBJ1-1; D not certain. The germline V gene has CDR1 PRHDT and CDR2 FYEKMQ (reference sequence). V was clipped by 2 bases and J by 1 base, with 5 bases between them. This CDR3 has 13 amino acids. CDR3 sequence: CASSLRQNTEAFF. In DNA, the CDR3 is TGTGCCAGCAGCTTAAGACAGAACACTGAAGCTTTCTTT.

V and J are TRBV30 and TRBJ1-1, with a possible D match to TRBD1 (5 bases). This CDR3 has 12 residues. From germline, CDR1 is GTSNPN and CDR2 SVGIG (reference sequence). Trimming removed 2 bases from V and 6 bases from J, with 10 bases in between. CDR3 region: CAWSSRDPEAFF. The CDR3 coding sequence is TGTGCCTGGAGTAGCCGGGACCCTGAAGCTTTCTTT.

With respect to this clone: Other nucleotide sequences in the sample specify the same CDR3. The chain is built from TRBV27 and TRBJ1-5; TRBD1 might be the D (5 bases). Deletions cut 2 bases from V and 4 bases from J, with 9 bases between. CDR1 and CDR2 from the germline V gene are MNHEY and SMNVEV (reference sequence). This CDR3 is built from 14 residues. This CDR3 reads CASSLGADNQPQHF. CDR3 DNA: TGTGCCAGCAGTTTAGGGGCCGATAATCAGCCCCAGCATTTT.

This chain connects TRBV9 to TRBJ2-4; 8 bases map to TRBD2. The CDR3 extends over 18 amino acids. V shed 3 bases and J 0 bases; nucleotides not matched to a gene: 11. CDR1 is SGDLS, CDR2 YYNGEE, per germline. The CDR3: CASSERAGGALAKNIQYF. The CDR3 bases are TGTGCCAGCAGCGAACGCGCGGGGGGAGCTCTAGCCAAAAACATTCAGTACTTC.

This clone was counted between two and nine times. CDR3 sequence: CASSWDIMSSYEQYF. For the CDR3, the DNA is TGTGCCAGCAGCTGGGACATTATGAGCTCCTACGAGCAGTACTTC. This chain joins TRBV27 and TRBJ2-7; TRBD1 might be the D (6 bases). From germline, CDR1 is MNHEY and CDR2 SMNVEV (reference sequence). Trimming removed 6 bases from V and 0 bases from J, with 15 bases in between. The CDR3 extends over 15 amino acids.

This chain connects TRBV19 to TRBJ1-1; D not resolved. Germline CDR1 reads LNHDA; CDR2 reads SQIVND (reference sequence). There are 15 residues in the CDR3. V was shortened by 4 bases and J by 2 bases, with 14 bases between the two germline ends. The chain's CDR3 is CASSTRGASNTEAFF. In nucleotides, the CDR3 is TGTGCCAGTAGTACCCGAGGCGCAAGTAACACTGAAGCTTTCTTT.